The 18 T cell receptor beta chains in this list originate from one sample, sequenced in a study of T-cell memory formation after mild COVID-19. TCRdb analysed the 5' RACE reads with MiXCR anew, one entry per CDR3 protein. The sample yields 250,000 or so distinct CDR3 sequences, more than 15% seen once. Sample: PBMCs or a T cell subset sorted from them (not recorded which). The receptors originated from a man aged 18 to 29 who had mild COVID-19 (a few samples of this study predate the infection). Cell type and time point are not known.

The sample holds many counts of this clonotype. The chain links TRBV20-1 to TRBJ2-7, with TRBD2 identical over 7 bases. This CDR3 is built from 14 residues. Per germline, CDR1 DFQATT and CDR2 SNEGSKA (reference sequence). J lost 0 bases, V lost 5 bases, and 7 bases had no gene match. CDR3 sequence reads: CSARKGGSSYEQYF. Written as DNA, the CDR3 is TGCAGTGCTCGCAAGGGCGGGAGCTCCTACGAGCAGTACTTC.

This clonotype was seen more than once but under ten times. V and J are TRBV28 and TRBJ2-2; 7 bases align to TRBD1. V lost 6 bases, J lost 0 bases, and 7 bases stayed unmatched. The CDR3 loop spans 16 amino acids. Germline assignment: CDR1 MDHEN and CDR2 SYDVKM. CDR3 in DNA: TGTGCCAGCAGACCCCACGGGACAGCGAACACCGGGGAGCTGTTTTTT. Translating it yields CASRPHGTANTGELFF.

This clonotype was detected only a few times. The CDR3 region has the DNA TGTGCCAGCAGCGTAGAAGGGGACTATAATTCACCCCTCCACTTT. Its protein is CASSVEGDYNSPLHF. This chain uses TRBV9 with TRBJ1-6; weak D call: TRBD1 (5 bases). V was shortened by 0 bases and J by 3 bases, with 7 bases between the two germline ends. Germline CDR1 is SGDLS and CDR2 is YYNGEE. CDR3 length: 15 amino acids.

The chain uses TRBV11-2 and TRBJ2-3; D uncertain. From germline, CDR1 is SGHAT and CDR2 FQNNGV. Trimming took 0 bases from V and 6 from J, leaving 10 bases between them. This CDR3 region has 14 residues. Here the CDR3 reads CASSLEVAPDTQYF. DNA of the CDR3: TGTGCCAGCAGCTTAGAGGTTGCCCCCGATACGCAGTATTTT.

This clonotype was picked up a small number of times. This CDR3 reads CASARGLAAADTQYF. DNA of the CDR3: TGTGCCAGCGCCAGGGGACTAGCCGCCGCAGATACGCAGTATTTT. This rearrangement joins TRBV6-4 to TRBJ2-3; 9 bases are shared with TRBD2. CDR1 MRHNA and CDR2 SNTAGT come from the germline V gene. J was trimmed by 4 bases and V by 8 bases; bases with no gene match: 10. CDR3 length: 15 residues.

The CDR3 DNA follows: TGTGCCAGCAGTTACTTGGGTTACAATGAGCAGTTCTTC. Encoded protein: CASSYLGYNEQFF. The rearrangement links TRBV6-2 or TRBV6-3 to TRBJ2-1; D is undetermined. Germline CDR1 MNHEY, CDR2 SVGEGT. The V end was cut by 1 base, the J end by 4 bases, with 5 bases between. The CDR3 is 13 residues long.

This clonotype was detected a few times. The chain is built from TRBV6-6 and TRBJ1-3; 9 bases are a match to TRBD1. The ends lost 4 bases at V and 11 bases at J; junction bases unmatched: 9. The CDR3 sequence is 14 residues long. Per the germline V gene, CDR1 is MNHNY and CDR2 is SVGAGI (reference sequence). The CDR3 nucleotides read TGTGCCAGCAGTTTTGCCGGGACAGGGAACGCCATATATTTT. This translates into CASSFAGTGNAIYF.

V gene TRBV4-3 combines with J gene TRBJ2-7; 8 bases fit TRBD1. Germline V gene sequence: CDR1 LGHNA, CDR2 YSLEER. V trimming: 0 bases; J trimming: 2 bases; junction bases outside the gene matches: 9. This CDR3 region has 17 residues. The CDR3 is CASSQDRGTGTTYEQYF. The DNA for the CDR3 is TGCGCCAGCAGCCAAGATAGGGGGACAGGTACTACCTACGAGCAGTACTTC.

V gene TRBV3-1 combines with J gene TRBJ1-5; D not certain. The CDR3 runs 14 residues. CDR1 is LGHDT, CDR2 YNNKEL, per germline (reference sequence). V was shortened by 4 bases and J by 2 bases, with 9 bases between the two germline ends. Here the CDR3 DNA reads TGTGCCAGCAGCCTGGGGTTGGGCAATCAGCCCCAGCATTTT. This translates into CASSLGLGNQPQHF.

This clonotype was observed a handful of times. This chain uses TRBV2 with TRBJ2-7; 11 nucleotides agree with TRBD2. This CDR3 contains 18 residues. Germline lookup yields CDR1 SNHLY and CDR2 FYNNEI. The trim removed 1 base at V and 0 bases at J, leaving 8 bases unmatched. As DNA, the CDR3 is TGTGCCAGCAGTGAAGGACTAGCGGGGCTACGTAGCTCCTACGAGCAGTACGTC. This gives the protein CASSEGLAGLRSSYEQYV.

This rearrangement joins TRBV7-2 to TRBJ2-3, with D maybe TRBD2 (6 bases). The V end was cut by 2 bases, the J end by 4 bases, with 13 bases between. The germline CDR1 and CDR2 sequences are SGHTA and FQGNSA. The CDR3 covers 15 residues. In nucleotides, the CDR3 is TGTGCCAGCAGCTTAATGGGGGGAGCATCAGATACGCAGTATTTT. Protein: CASSLMGGASDTQYF. The variable domain in full, completed from reference TRBV7-2 and TRBJ2-3, reads GAGVSQSPSNKVTEKGKDVELRCDPISGHTALYWYRQSLGQGLEFLIYFQGNSAPDKSGLPSDRFSAERTGGSVSTLTIQRTQQEDSAVYLCASSLMGGASDTQYFGPGTRLTVL.

This clonotype was observed many times. This chain links TRBV5-1 with TRBJ2-3, with D perhaps TRBD2 (5 bases). V was trimmed by 0 bases and J by 5 bases, leaving 10 bases between them. CDR1 is SGHRS, CDR2 YFSETQ, per germline. CDR3 size: 14 residues. For the CDR3, the DNA is TGCGCCAGCAGCTTGGGAGGGCCCCAAGATACGCAGTATTTT. This translates into CASSLGGPQDTQYF. Complete variable domain (other parts from reference TRBV5-1 and TRBJ2-3): KAGVTQTPRYLIKTRGQQVTLSCSPISGHRSVSWYQQTPGQGLQFLFEYFSETQRNKGNFPGRFSGRQFSNSRSEMNVSTLELGDSALYLCASSLGGPQDTQYFGPGTRLTVL.

This clonotype appeared many times. The chain carries TRBV5-1 and TRBJ2-3; 7 nucleotides align to TRBD1. Unmatched junction bases numbered 5, after V lost 2 bases and J lost 5 bases. From germline, CDR1 is SGHRS and CDR2 YFSETQ. The CDR3 runs 14 residues. This chain's CDR3 is CASSFGQAEDTQYF. The CDR3 DNA sequence: TGCGCCAGCAGCTTCGGACAGGCGGAAGATACGCAGTATTTT.

The genes are TRBV5-1 and TRBJ1-2, with D unclear. CDR1 is SGHRS and CDR2 is YFSETQ in the germline V gene. Deletions cut 0 bases from V and 2 bases from J, with 8 bases between. The CDR3 sequence is 14 residues long. CDR3 bases: TGCGCCAGCAGCTTGGCGGCAGCAAACTATGGCTACACCTTC. It is translated as CASSLAAANYGYTF.

The chain uses TRBV5-1 and TRBJ2-7; 7 bases agree with TRBD1. Germline values: CDR1 SGHRS, CDR2 YFSETQ. Losses at the gene ends were 3 bases for V and 0 bases for J; bases not matched to a gene: 12. The CDR3 covers 17 residues. The CDR3 coding sequence is TGCGCCAGCAGCTCTCACCGGGACAGAGGATTCTCCTACGAGCAGTACTTC. Protein: CASSSHRDRGFSYEQYF.

This clonotype was observed a few times. V and J are TRBV20-1 and TRBJ2-5; D gene unclear. This CDR3 has 11 residues. Germline V gene sequence: CDR1 DFQATT, CDR2 SNEGSKA (reference sequence). Deletions cut 3 bases from V and 2 bases from J, with 4 bases between. CDR3 nucleotides: TGCAGTGCTAGTAGGCAAGAGACCCAGTACTTC. The encoded protein is CSASRQETQYF.

The chain joins TRBV4-3 to TRBJ1-1, with a weak D call TRBD1 (5 bases). The V and J ends lost 1 base and 8 bases respectively, with 8 bases between them. CDR1 and CDR2 (germline): LGHNA, YSLEER. The CDR3 is 12 residues long. The CDR3 region is CASSQGWGEAFF. CDR3 coding DNA: TGCGCCAGCAGCCAAGGATGGGGGGAAGCTTTCTTT.

This clonotype came up a few times. The genes are TRBV5-5 and TRBJ2-5; no firm D call. The germline V gene encodes CDR1 SGHKS and CDR2 YYEKEE (reference sequence). CDR3 length: 14 residues. With 0 bases removed from V and 3 bases from J, the gap between germline ends came to 9 bases. CDR3 sequence reads: CASSLGAAKETQYF. Here the CDR3 DNA reads TGTGCCAGCAGCTTGGGGGCAGCAAAAGAGACCCAGTACTTC.